Listed below are T cell receptor beta chains from one sample, sequenced in a study of cytomegalovirus exposure and HLA in healthy donors. TCRdb's copy holds only in-frame clones and misses some; the assay was immunoSEQ multiplex PCR. The repertoire holds 95,000 to 150,000 clones, around three quarters seen once, with roughly 1.2% in the top ten. Sequencing used PBMCs. These receptor sequences come from a female donor in good health and CMV-seronegative. CDR3s include the opening cysteine and the closing phenylalanine or tryptophan. Each record gives: D gene, clone size, V gene, J gene, CDR3 protein, CDR3 DNA. The D gene is left open where the match is weak. Clone size is shown for a subset of rows, as once, few, many or a class of expanded clone.

TRBD1	.	TRBV30	TRBJ2-3	CAWSAPLTGLNTDTQYF	TGTGCCTGGAGTGCCCCGCTGACAGGGCTAAACACAGATACGCAGTATTTT
.	.	TRBV7-9	TRBJ1-1	CASSPTGGLNTEAFF	TGTGCCAGCAGCCCGACGGGGGGGCTGAACACTGAAGCTTTCTTT
.	.	TRBV19	TRBJ1-5	CASSIDRARLQPQHF	TGTGCCAGTAGTATAGATCGAGCTCGTCTCCAGCCCCAGCATTTT
.	.	TRBV5-6	TRBJ1-1	CASSRPGVGGTEAFF	TGTGCCAGCAGCCGCCCTGGGGTGGGGGGCACTGAAGCTTTCTTT
TRBD2	.	TRBV19	TRBJ2-7	CASRGLAPNYEQYF	TGTGCCAGTAGGGGACTAGCCCCAAACTACGAGCAGTACTTC
.	few	TRBV28	TRBJ1-2	CASSTLLFGVRGNYGYTF	TGTGCCAGCAGTACACTCTTGTTCGGGGTCCGCGGTAACTATGGCTACACCTTC
.	.	TRBV27	TRBJ1-1	CASSSQGTKVEAFF	TGTGCCAGCAGTTCTCAGGGGACAAAGGTTGAAGCTTTCTTT
TRBD2	few	TRBV6-6	TRBJ2-7	CASSQRTSGSREQYF	TGTGCCAGCAGCCAACGGACTAGCGGGAGTCGTGAGCAGTACTTC
.	.	TRBV7-8	TRBJ1-4	CASSLSPGQGEKLFF	TGTGCCAGCAGCTTAAGCCCGGGACAAGGGGAAAAACTGTTTTTT
TRBD1	.	TRBV6-5	TRBJ2-3	CASRRDRGITDTQYF	TGTGCCAGCAGACGGGACAGGGGGATCACAGATACGCAGTATTTT
.	.	TRBV7-9	TRBJ2-3	CASSFEGTQYF	TGTGCCAGCAGCTTTGAGGGTACGCAGTATTTT
TRBD1	.	TRBV7-9	TRBJ1-1	CASSFNRGVDTEAFF	TGTGCCAGCAGCTTTAACAGGGGAGTAGACACTGAAGCTTTCTTT
TRBD1	.	TRBV7-9	TRBJ2-1	CASSSGTGNNEQFF	TGTGCCAGCAGCTCGGGGACAGGGAACAATGAGCAGTTCTTC
.	.	TRBV12-2	TRBJ2-1	CASRLRLAGPYNEQFF	TGTGCAAGTCGCTTAAGGCTAGCGGGCCCCTACAATGAGCAGTTCTTC
.	.	TRBV6-1	TRBJ1-5	CASSEYFTGTRSQPQHF	TGTGCCAGCAGTGAATATTTTACGGGAACAAGGAGTCAGCCCCAGCATTTT
.	.	TRBV18	TRBJ1-1	CASSPISGTNTEAFF	TGTGCCAGCTCACCAATTTCAGGAACTAACACTGAAGCTTTCTTT
.	.	TRBV7-3	TRBJ2-1	CASSPEPRQRNEQFF	TGTGCCAGCAGCCCAGAGCCCCGACAGCGCAATGAGCAGTTCTTC
TRBD1	.	TRBV5-1	TRBJ2-3	CASSSNRDRGTDTQYF	TGCGCCAGCAGCTCGAACCGGGACAGGGGCACAGATACGCAGTATTTT
.	once	TRBV18	TRBJ2-2	CASSPPNRATGELFF	TGTGCCAGCTCACCACCGAACAGGGCCACCGGGGAGCTGTTTTTT
TRBD2	few	TRBV5-1	TRBJ2-7	CASSLGGGPYEQYF	TGCGCCAGCAGCTTGGGGGGGGGACCCTACGAGCAGTACTTC
TRBD2	.	TRBV6-5	TRBJ2-7	CASRRAGGAEQYF	TGTGCCAGCAGGCGTGCGGGGGGAGCCGAGCAGTACTTC
TRBD1	.	TRBV29-1	TRBJ1-1	CSAGQGNTEAFF	TGCAGCGCGGGACAGGGAAACACTGAAGCTTTCTTT
TRBD1	few	TRBV30	TRBJ1-2	CAWSGQGVGYTF	TGTGCCTGGAGTGGACAGGGTGTTGGCTACACCTTC
TRBD2	.	TRBV15	TRBJ2-1	CATSRDGGASGTNEQFF	TGTGCCACCAGCAGAGACGGTGGGGCTAGCGGGACGAATGAGCAGTTCTTC
.	.	TRBV6-5	TRBJ2-2	CASRESTGGELFF	TGTGCCAGCAGGGAGTCGACTGGCGGGGAGCTGTTTTTT
TRBD1	few	TRBV27	TRBJ1-2	CASSPRIMDRGYGYTF	TGTGCCAGCAGTCCCAGAATAATGGACAGGGGCTATGGCTACACCTTC
TRBD2	.	TRBV9	TRBJ2-3	CASSPWLADTDTQYF	TGTGCCAGCAGCCCCTGGCTAGCGGACACAGATACGCAGTATTTT
TRBD1	.	TRBV28	TRBJ2-2	CASSFDRGGIGELFF	TGTGCCAGCAGTTTTGACAGGGGAGGTATCGGGGAGCTGTTTTTT
.	.	TRBV5-1	TRBJ2-3	CASSPPSGTDTQYF	TGCGCCAGCAGCCCTCCTTCGGGGACAGATACGCAGTATTTT
TRBD1	once	TRBV7-9	TRBJ1-5	CASSLGQGNQPQHF	TGTGCCAGCAGCCTCGGACAGGGCAATCAGCCCCAGCATTTT
TRBD1	once	TRBV6-5	TRBJ2-7	CASSSDRANEQYF	TGTGCCAGCAGTTCGGACAGGGCCAACGAGCAGTACTTC